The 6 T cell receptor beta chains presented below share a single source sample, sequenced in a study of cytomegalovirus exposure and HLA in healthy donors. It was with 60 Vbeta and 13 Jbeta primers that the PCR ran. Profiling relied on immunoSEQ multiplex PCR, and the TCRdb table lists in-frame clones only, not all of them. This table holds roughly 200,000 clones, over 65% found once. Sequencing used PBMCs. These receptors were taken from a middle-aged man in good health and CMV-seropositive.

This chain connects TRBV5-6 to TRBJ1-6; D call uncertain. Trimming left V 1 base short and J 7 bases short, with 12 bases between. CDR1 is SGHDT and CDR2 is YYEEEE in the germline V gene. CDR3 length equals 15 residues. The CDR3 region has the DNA TGTGCCAGCAGCTTGTGGTCAACGCGCAATTCACCCCTCCACTTT. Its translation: CASSLWSTRNSPLHF.

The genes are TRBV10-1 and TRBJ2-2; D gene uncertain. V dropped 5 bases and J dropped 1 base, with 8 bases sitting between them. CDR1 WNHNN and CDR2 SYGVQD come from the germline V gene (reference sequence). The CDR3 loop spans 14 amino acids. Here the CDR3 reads CASSFELNTGELFF. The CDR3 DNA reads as TGCGCCAGCAGTTTCGAACTGAACACCGGGGAGCTGTTTTTT.

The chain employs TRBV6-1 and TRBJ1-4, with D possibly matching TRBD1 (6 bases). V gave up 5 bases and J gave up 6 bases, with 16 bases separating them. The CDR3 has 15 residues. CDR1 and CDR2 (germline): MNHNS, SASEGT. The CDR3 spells CASSQVQGLYEKLFF. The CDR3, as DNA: TGTGCCAGCAGTCAAGTTCAGGGGTTATATGAAAAACTGTTTTTT.

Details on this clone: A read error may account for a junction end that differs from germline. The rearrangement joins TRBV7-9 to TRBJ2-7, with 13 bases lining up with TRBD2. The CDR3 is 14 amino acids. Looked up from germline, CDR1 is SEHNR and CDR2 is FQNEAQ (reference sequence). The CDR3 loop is CSSMGTSGTGEQYF. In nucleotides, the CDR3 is TGTTCCAGCATGGGGACTAGCGGGACGGGCGAGCAGTACTTC.

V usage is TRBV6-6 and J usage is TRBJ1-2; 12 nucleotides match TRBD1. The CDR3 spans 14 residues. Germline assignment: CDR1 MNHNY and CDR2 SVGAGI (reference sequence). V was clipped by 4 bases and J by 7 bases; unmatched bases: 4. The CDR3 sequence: CASSLGQGAGGYTF. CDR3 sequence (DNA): TGTGCCAGCAGTTTGGGACAGGGGGCTGGTGGCTACACCTTC.

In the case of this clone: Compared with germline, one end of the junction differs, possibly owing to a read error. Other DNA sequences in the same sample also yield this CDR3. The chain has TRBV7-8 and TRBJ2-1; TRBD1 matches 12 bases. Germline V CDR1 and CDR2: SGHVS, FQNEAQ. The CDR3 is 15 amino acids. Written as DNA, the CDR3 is TGTGCCAGCAGCTTAGGGGGACAGGGGGCGAGGGAGCAATTCTTC. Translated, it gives CASSLGGQGAREQFF.